Included here is one TCR beta chain sequence, with context. Its antigen target is currently unknown. Per-nucleotide qualities are absent, and no much larger clonotype sits a single base away. The trim is 5 bases for V and 2 bases for J, with a gap of 10 bases between the germline ends. CDR1 and CDR2 are drawn from the germline V gene: MDHEN, SYDVKM. Including cysteine and phenylalanine, the CDR3 has 13 amino acids. Only the CDR3 region is kept as DNA, spanning 39 bases read in frame from base 1. Receptor libraries were prepared by 5' RACE. Sequenced using a NextSeq 500. Unique molecular identifiers were attached to individual cDNA molecules in the TCR library protocol so that sequencing error and PCR bias could be corrected. Both TCR alpha and beta chains were sequenced, and tight co-correlation was observed between alpha and beta sequence abundances in each sample. The authors' analysis ran thus. Decombinator V4 was used to annotate TCR sequences for V gene, J gene and CDR3. TCRs were defined as expanded if a significant change between any two time points was detected under a Poisson model with p below 0.0001. TCR abundances were normalised to the total number of TCRs sequenced per sample and were expressed as counts per million. TRAV1-2 paired with TRAJ12, TRAJ20 or TRAJ33 defined MAIT TCRs, while TRAV10 paired with TRAJ18 defined iNKT TCRs. A search of VDJdb, accessed on 1 November 2021, was run for TCRs annotated to CMV, EBV and SARS-CoV-2, with TCRs annotated for multiple antigens excluded. Using fastp trimming at Q25 and MiXCR clonotype assembly, TCRdb reanalyzed the public sequencing data and kept in-frame beta chains. All rows with the same CDR3 protein become a single entry with the most common DNA and genes. TCRdb's processing, not the study's, gives the V and J calls here. For this sample the table gives tens of thousands of distinct CDR3 sequences, of which about 15% were detected only once. 5.5% of the sample goes to the ten largest clones.

This sample is drawn from a study of early T cells in non-severe SARS-CoV-2 infection (dated by TCRdb to the early 2020s). Describing the broader study: TCR sequencing used bulk RNA from unsorted whole blood, so alpha and beta chains could not be paired.

This was a case-control study nested in a cohort of healthcare workers in London, UK, who had nasopharyngeal swab PCR tests and blood samples taken every week. Between 23 and 31 March 2020, the week of the UK lockdown, healthcare workers were enrolled and then followed up weekly for as long as 16 weeks. Study-level results and caveats: VDJdb matching was skewed toward anti-spike CD8 responses and likely underestimated virus-specific expansions by missing private and CD4 specificities.

This receptor was obtained from an adult who was a healthcare worker with PCR-confirmed SARS-CoV-2 infection or an uninfected control (not recorded which). The sample taken for sequencing was whole blood. The V and J segments used are TRBV28 and TRBJ2-7; tentative D gene TRBD1, with 6 bases matching. In nucleotide form, the sequence is TGTGCCAGCAGTAGGGACACCCCCTACGAGCAGTACTTC. It is translated as CASSRDTPYEQYF.